This T cell receptor (beta chain) came from a study of CD8 T cells in Susac syndrome. Looked up from germline, CDR1 is LNHDA and CDR2 is SQIVND (reference sequence). V lost 5 bases, J lost 7 bases, and 23 bases lay in between. The CDR3 length is 16 residues. It was with random hexamers that about 0.45 to 1 ug RNA was reverse transcribed. Amplification of TCR beta CDR3 was carried out by immunoSEQ multiplex PCR, which covered 54 Vbeta and 13 Jbeta segments. TCRdb processed the immunoSEQ multiplex PCR reads anew with MiXCR; each CDR3 protein has one entry. The repertoire holds under 250,000 distinct CDR3 sequences, with roughly 93% as singletons.

This chain links TRBV19 with TRBJ1-2; D is perhaps TRBD1 (5 bases). This receptor was obtained from a human donor with multiple sclerosis. The sample was CD4+ T cells from PBMCs. This chain's CDR3 is CASSSSPGRSWGGYTF. The CDR3 region has the DNA TGTGCCAGTAGTTCATCTCCGGGACGTTCCTGGGGTGGCTACACCTTC.